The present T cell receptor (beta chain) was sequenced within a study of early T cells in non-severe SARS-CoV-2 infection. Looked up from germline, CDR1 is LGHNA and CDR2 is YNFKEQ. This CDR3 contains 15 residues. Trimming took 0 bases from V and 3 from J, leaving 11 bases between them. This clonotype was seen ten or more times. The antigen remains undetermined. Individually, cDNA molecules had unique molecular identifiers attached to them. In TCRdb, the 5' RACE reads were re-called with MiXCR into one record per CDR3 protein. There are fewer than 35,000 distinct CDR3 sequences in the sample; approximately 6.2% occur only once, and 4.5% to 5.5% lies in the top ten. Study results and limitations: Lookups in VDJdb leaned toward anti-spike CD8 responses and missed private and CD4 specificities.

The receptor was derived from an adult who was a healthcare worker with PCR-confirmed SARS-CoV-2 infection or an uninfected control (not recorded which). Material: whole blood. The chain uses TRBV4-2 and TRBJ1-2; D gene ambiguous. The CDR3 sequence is CASSQERVLDYGYTF. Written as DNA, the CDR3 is TGTGCCAGCAGCCAAGAGCGGGTCTTGGACTATGGCTACACCTTC.